This T cell receptor beta chain originates from a study of cytomegalovirus exposure and HLA in healthy donors. Study-wide results and caveats: Data from an earlier analysis indicated that most TCR beta V segments were productive either about 87% or about 30% of the time.

Germline CDR1 is SGHNT and CDR2 is YYREEE (reference sequence). The junction had 10 bases not matched to a gene; V was cut back by 0 bases and J by 2 bases. The CDR3 length is 18 residues. PCR primers comprised 60 Vbeta and 13 Jbeta primers. TCRdb keeps only in-frame clones here, not all; method: immunoSEQ multiplex PCR. The sample includes around 99,000 clones, roughly 80% of them seen just once. Remarks on this clone: What it recognizes is unknown.

Specimen: PBMCs. The receptor comes from a woman aged 50 to 60 in good health and CMV-seropositive. The chain combines TRBV5-4 with TRBJ2-5, with TRBD2 matching 10 bases. CDR3 amino acids: CASSLVGGGLAFQETQYF. As DNA, the CDR3 is TGTGCCAGCAGCTTGGTGGGGGGGGGACTAGCGTTTCAAGAGACCCAGTACTTC.